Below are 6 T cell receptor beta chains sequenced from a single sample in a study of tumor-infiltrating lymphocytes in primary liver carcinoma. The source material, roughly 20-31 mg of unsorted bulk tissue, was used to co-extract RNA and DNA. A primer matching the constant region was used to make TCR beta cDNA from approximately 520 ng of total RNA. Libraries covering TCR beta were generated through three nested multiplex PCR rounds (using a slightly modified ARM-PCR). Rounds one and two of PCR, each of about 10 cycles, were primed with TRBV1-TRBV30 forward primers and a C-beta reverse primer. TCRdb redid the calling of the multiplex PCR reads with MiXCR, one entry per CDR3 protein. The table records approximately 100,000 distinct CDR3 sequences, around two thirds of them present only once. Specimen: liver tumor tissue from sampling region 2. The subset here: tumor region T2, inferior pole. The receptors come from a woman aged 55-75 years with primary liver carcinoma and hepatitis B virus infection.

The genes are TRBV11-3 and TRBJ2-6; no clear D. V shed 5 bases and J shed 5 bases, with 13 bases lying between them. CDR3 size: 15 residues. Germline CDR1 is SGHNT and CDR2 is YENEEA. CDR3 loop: CASSRSGSWANVLTF. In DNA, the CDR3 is TGTGCCAGCAGCCGGTCAGGATCATGGGCCAACGTCCTGACTTTC.

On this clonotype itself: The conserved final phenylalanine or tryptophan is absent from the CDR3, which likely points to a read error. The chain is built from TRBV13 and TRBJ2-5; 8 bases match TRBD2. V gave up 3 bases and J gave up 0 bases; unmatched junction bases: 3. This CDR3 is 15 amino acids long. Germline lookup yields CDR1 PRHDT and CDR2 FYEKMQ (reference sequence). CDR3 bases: TGTGCCAGCAGCTTGGGACTAGTGGACCAAGAGACCCAGTACTTA. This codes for CASSLGLVDQETQYL.

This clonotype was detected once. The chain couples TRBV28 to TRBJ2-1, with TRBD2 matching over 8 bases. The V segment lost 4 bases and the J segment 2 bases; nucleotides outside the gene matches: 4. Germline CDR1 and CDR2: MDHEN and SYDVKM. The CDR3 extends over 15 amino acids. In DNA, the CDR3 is TGTGCCAGCAGTTCCAGCGGGAGCCCCTACAATGAGCAGTTCTTC. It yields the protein CASSSSGSPYNEQFF.

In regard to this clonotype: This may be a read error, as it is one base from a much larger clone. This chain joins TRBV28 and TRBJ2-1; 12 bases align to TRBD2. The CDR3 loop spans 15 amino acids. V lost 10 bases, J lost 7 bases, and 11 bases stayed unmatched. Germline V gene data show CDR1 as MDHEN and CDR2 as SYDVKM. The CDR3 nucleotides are TGTGCCAACACCTCACTAGCGGGAGGTTCTAATGAGCAGTTCTTC. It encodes CANTSLAGGSNEQFF.

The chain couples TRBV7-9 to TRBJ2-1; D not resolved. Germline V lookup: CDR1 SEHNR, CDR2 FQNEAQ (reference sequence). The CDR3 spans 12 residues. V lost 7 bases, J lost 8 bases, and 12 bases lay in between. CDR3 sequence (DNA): TGTGCCAGCACCCCCATTGGTGATGAGCAGTTCTTC. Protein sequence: CASTPIGDEQFF.

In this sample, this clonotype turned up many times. CDR3 sequence reads: CASSLASQPQETQYF. CDR3 bases: TGTGCCAGCAGCTTAGCGAGCCAGCCCCAAGAGACCCAGTACTTC. The chain links TRBV7-9 to TRBJ2-5; no firm D call. The germline CDR1 and CDR2 sequences are SEHNR and FQNEAQ (reference sequence). The CDR3 covers 15 residues. The V and J ends lost 0 bases and 1 base respectively, with 9 bases between them.